The rows below give T cell receptor beta chains drawn from one sample of a study of blood T cell repertoires in COVID-19. Generated by immunoSEQ multiplex PCR, the TCRdb table keeps only in-frame clones and is missing some. The sample includes 90,000 to 130,000 clones, 75% to 80% seen only once; the top ten take under 20%. What was sequenced was peripheral blood. Every receptor here comes from a woman older than 75 with active or convalescent COVID-19. Both conserved end residues are part of each CDR3. A D gene is named only where the DNA matches it firmly. Size tells how often a clone was seen (once, few, many) or the class of an expanded clone, and some rows leave it out.

V,D,J,size,DNA,CDR3
TRBV7-2,TRBD1,TRBJ1-2,-,TGTGCCAGCAGCTCGGGACAGGGGTGGTATGGCTACACCTTC,CASSSGQGWYGYTF
TRBV19,-,TRBJ1-5,-,TGTGCCAGTAGTATTCGACACCCGGCCTTGTCAGCCCAGCATTTT,CASSIRHPALSAQHF
TRBV6-5,-,TRBJ2-1,-,TGTGCCAGCAGCATGATGACAGGACAGCAGTTCTTC,CASSMMTGQQFF
TRBV28,-,TRBJ1-5,once,TGTGCCAGCAGACTTGGGGGGGGCAATCAGCCCCAGCATTTT,CASRLGGGNQPQHF
TRBV28,-,TRBJ1-3,-,TGTGCCAGCAGTTTAAGCACAGGGACAGGAAACACCATATATTTT,CASSLSTGTGNTIYF
TRBV20-1,-,TRBJ2-3,-,TGCAGTGCTTCAGGGGTAAATACGCAGTATTTT,CSASGVNTQYF
TRBV13,-,TRBJ2-1,-,TGTGCCAGCAGCCTAGGCGGGGCCTACAATGAGCAGTTCTTC,CASSLGGAYNEQFF
TRBV27,TRBD2,TRBJ2-6,-,TGTGCCAGCAGTTTAACCCGGACTAGCGGGAGGACTGGGGCCAACGTCCTGACTTTC,CASSLTRTSGRTGANVLTF
TRBV30,TRBD2,TRBJ2-1,-,TGTGCCTGGAGTGCCCTAGCGGCCCTCTACAATGAGCAGTTCTTC,CAWSALAALYNEQFF
TRBV5-1,TRBD1,TRBJ1-1,few,TGCGCCAGCAGCTCCTCGGGACAGGGAGGGAACACTGAAGCTTTCTTT,CASSSSGQGGNTEAFF
TRBV9,-,TRBJ1-3,once,TGTGCCAGCAGCGTAGGAGGGGGGGGACATTATTTCTCTGGAAACACCATATATTTT,CASSVGGGGHYFSGNTIYF
TRBV7-2,-,TRBJ2-7,-,TGTGCCAGCAGCTCGGGACTTCATGACTACGAGCAGTACTTC,CASSSGLHDYEQYF
TRBV5-1,-,TRBJ1-2,many,TGCGCCAGCAAACCGAGAGGATACTATGGCTACACCTTC,CASKPRGYYGYTF
TRBV27,TRBD1,TRBJ2-5,-,TGTGCCAGCATCGCGGTAGGGGGCGGGGAGACCCAGTACTTC,CASIAVGGGETQYF
TRBV7-9,TRBD1,TRBJ1-1,-,TGTGCCAGCAGCCGAGCCGGGACAGGCATGAACACTGAAGCTTTCTTT,CASSRAGTGMNTEAFF
TRBV28,TRBD2,TRBJ2-2,-,TGTGCCAGCAGTTCCCACCGGACTAGCGGCGTCACCGGGGAGCTGTTTTTT,CASSSHRTSGVTGELFF
TRBV7-7,TRBD1,TRBJ2-5,-,TGTGCTAGCAGCTCCCAGGGACAGAACCAAGAGACCCAGTACTTC,CASSSQGQNQETQYF
TRBV6-5,-,TRBJ1-2,-,TGTGCCAGCAGTTACGGCGGGGTTGACTATGGCTACACCTTC,CASSYGGVDYGYTF
TRBV5-1,-,TRBJ2-1,-,TGCGCCAGCAGCTTCACCCCTAGGGGGATACAGCATGAGCAGTTCTTC,CASSFTPRGIQHEQFF
TRBV5-1,TRBD1,TRBJ2-3,-,TGCGCCAGCAGCCCCGTGGACAGGGGGAGCACAGATACGCAGTATTTT,CASSPVDRGSTDTQYF
TRBV5-1,TRBD2,TRBJ2-1,-,TGCGCCAGCAGCTTGAGAGCGGGACCTGAGCAGTTCTTC,CASSLRAGPEQFF
TRBV19,-,TRBJ1-1,-,TGTGCCAGTCGAACCGTGGACGGAGGAAGAACTGAAGCTTTCTTT,CASRTVDGGRTEAFF
TRBV5-4,-,TRBJ1-4,few,TGTGCCAGCAGCTCCGGGACAAGGGAGGAAAAACTGTTTTTT,CASSSGTREEKLFF
TRBV28,-,TRBJ2-7,-,TGTGCCAGCAAATCGGGGGATCAGGGCGAGCAGTACTTC,CASKSGDQGEQYF
TRBV6-4,TRBD1,TRBJ2-2,-,TGTGCCAGCGGGGAACAGGGGGCTGTGGCCGGGGAGCTGTTTTTT,CASGEQGAVAGELFF
TRBV4-3,TRBD2,TRBJ2-2,-,TGCGCCAGCAGCCAAGAGCCGTTAGCGGGAGCCTCCGGGGAGCTGTTTTTT,CASSQEPLAGASGELFF
TRBV23-1,-,TRBJ1-1,few,TGCGCCAGCAGGCTCGGAGAGGCTTTCTTT,CASRLGEAFF
TRBV6-2/TRBV6-3,-,TRBJ1-2,-,TGTGCCAGCAGTTACTCTGGGACACAGCGCTACTATGGCTACACCTTC,CASSYSGTQRYYGYTF
TRBV5-4,-,TRBJ2-7,-,TGTGCCAGCAGCTCCAGCAACAGGGACGAGCAGTACTTC,CASSSSNRDEQYF
TRBV18,-,TRBJ2-3,once,TGTGCCAGCTCACCCCCCGACTACCTGAGCCCAGATACGCAGTATTTT,CASSPPDYLSPDTQYF
TRBV3-1/TRBV3-2,TRBD1,TRBJ2-1,-,TGTGCCAGCCCTTACAGGGGCAATGAGCAGTTCTTC,CASPYRGNEQFF
TRBV18,-,TRBJ2-1,-,TGTGCCAGCTCACCCGTTGACAGCTCCTACAATGAGCAGTTCTTC,CASSPVDSSYNEQFF
TRBV12-3/TRBV12-4,-,TRBJ1-1,few,TGTGCCAGCAGGAACACAGGGAGCACTGAAGCTTTCTTT,CASRNTGSTEAFF
TRBV2,TRBD1,TRBJ2-1,-,TGTGCCAGCAGCGCTGGGACAGACAATGAGCAGTTCTTC,CASSAGTDNEQFF
TRBV23-1,TRBD2,TRBJ2-1,-,TGCGCCAGCAGCCACTACGTTAGCGGGAACTACAATGAGCAGTTCTTC,CASSHYVSGNYNEQFF
TRBV28,-,TRBJ1-2,-,TGTGCCAGCACTCTAACAGGGCTTTCAAATAACTATGGCTACACCTTC,CASTLTGLSNNYGYTF
TRBV7-8,-,TRBJ2-1,-,TGTGCCAGCAGCTTAGGAGGGGGCTCCTACAATGAGCAGTTCTTC,CASSLGGGSYNEQFF
TRBV5-4,TRBD2,TRBJ2-5,-,TGTGCCAGCAGACCGGGGGGTAGCGGGGGCGAGACCCAGTACTTC,CASRPGGSGGETQYF
TRBV7-2,-,TRBJ2-2,-,TGTGCCAGCAGCTTAGCACAGGGCGTCGGGGAGCTGTTTTTT,CASSLAQGVGELFF
TRBV29-1,-,TRBJ2-7,-,TGCAGCGTTGTTGTCTACCAATACGAGCAGTACTTC,CSVVVYQYEQYF
TRBV5-1,TRBD2,TRBJ2-3,-,TGCGCCAGCAGCCGACTAGCGCTTAACACAGATACGCAGTATTTT,CASSRLALNTDTQYF
TRBV6-2/TRBV6-3,TRBD2,TRBJ2-3,once,TGTGCCAGCAGCTCCCCGGGGACTAGCGCTCAAGCCAGGGATACGCAGTATTTT,CASSSPGTSAQARDTQYF
TRBV10-3,-,TRBJ1-1,-,TGTGCCATCAGGCCGGGACAACTGAACACTGAAGCTTTCTTT,CAIRPGQLNTEAFF
TRBV2,TRBD2,TRBJ2-1,-,TGTGCCAGCAGTGAGCTAGCGGGGTCTGAGCAGTTCTTC,CASSELAGSEQFF
TRBV27,TRBD2,TRBJ2-7,-,TGTGCCAGCAGTTCCCGCGGGACTACGCTGTTCGAGCAGTACTTC,CASSSRGTTLFEQYF
TRBV10-3,-,TRBJ2-7,-,TGTGCCATCAGTGAGGGGCCCTCCTACGAGCAGTACTTC,CAISEGPSYEQYF
TRBV27,-,TRBJ2-5,-,TGTGCCAGCAGATTAATCGTAGCGGCCCAAGAGACCCAGTACTTC,CASRLIVAAQETQYF
TRBV11-1,TRBD1,TRBJ1-1,-,TGTGCCAGCAGCCGGACAGGGGTGGTGACTGAAGCTTTCTTT,CASSRTGVVTEAFF
TRBV5-4,TRBD1,TRBJ1-3,-,TGTGCCAGCAGCGACGCGGGACAGCGGAGCTCTGGAAACACCATATATTTT,CASSDAGQRSSGNTIYF
TRBV19,-,TRBJ2-1,few,TGTGCCAGTAGTATAGGCACTAGTATCCCCAATGAGCAGTTCTTC,CASSIGTSIPNEQFF
TRBV9,-,TRBJ1-3,-,TGTGCCAGCAGCGTAGCGAGGGCTGGAAACACCATATATTTT,CASSVARAGNTIYF